Sequencing of this T cell receptor beta chain was carried out in a study of CD8+ T cells in alopecia areata. Trimming at V came to 4 bases and at J to 2 bases, leaving 6 bases not matched to a gene. This CDR3 spans 14 amino acids. Germline-derived CDR1 and CDR2 are GTSNPN and SVGIG (reference sequence). The treatment is: oral pan-JAK inhibitor, 5-10 mg twice daily. Extraction and reverse transcription of RNA yielded cDNA as the sequencing template. Sequenced by immunoSEQ multiplex PCR; TCRdb stores in-frame clones only, minus some. The sample holds about 120,000 clones, about 60% seen once. The rearrangement uses TRBV30 and TRBJ2-5; 8 bases fit TRBD1. Sequenced material: CD8+ T cells sorted from blood, taken at week 24, from a patient treated with tofacitinib. This TCR was sampled from a human donor with alopecia areata. In DNA form, the CDR3 reads TGTGCCTGGATTACCGGGACAGGACAAGAGACCCAGTACTTC. Its protein is CAWITGTGQETQYF.